What follows is one T cell receptor beta chain and its context. The record originates from a study of blood T cell repertoires in COVID-19. Study details: Sources were T cells, B-cell-depleted T cells, or PBMCs; the material itself was cDNA or gDNA.

Per the germline V gene, CDR1 is MDHEN and CDR2 is SYDVKM. Trimming cost V 5 bases and J 0 bases; bases outside gene matches: 16. The CDR3 loop spans 19 amino acids. Assay used: immunoSEQ multiplex PCR; TCRdb lists only in-frame clones, some missing. The sample yields about 47,000 clones, over 80% seen once. The specimen sequenced was peripheral blood. This sequence was found in a man aged 60-69 years with active COVID-19. This chain links TRBV28 with TRBJ1-1; TRBD1 matches 9 bases. This chain's CDR3 is CASSEAGTGKYNMNTEAFF. CDR3 DNA: TGTGCCAGCAGTGAAGCCGGGACAGGGAAATATAACATGAACACTGAAGCTTTCTTT.